Presented here are 3 T cell receptor delta chains from one specimen sequenced in a study of γδ T cells in repeated Plasmodium falciparum infection. TCRdb reanalysed the multiplex PCR reads with CATT. In the table there are roughly 86,000 delta-chain clones, over 1.1% of which are singletons. Vgamma9/Vdelta2+ and Vdelta2-negative gammadelta T cells were flow-sorted from PBMC for bulk sequencing. Sequenced sample: gamma-delta T cells from blood. These receptors came from a pool of human donors (malaria-infected and uninfected, not separated).

Note on this clone: The mismatch at residue 12 between this DNA's translation and the TCRdb protein of a much larger clone likely reflects a read error; the protein shown is translated from the DNA. This sequence joins TRDV2 and TRDJ1, with 10 nucleotides matching TRDD3. The CDR3 extends over 22 amino acids. Germline values: CDR1 GEAIGNYY, CDR2 EKD. The V and J ends lost 4 bases and 0 bases, in that order; junction bases with no gene match: 25. The CDR3 DNA is TGTGCCTGTGAAACCTCGCCCTCGTACTGGGGGATGCGCGTTCCCGACACCGATAAACTCATCTTT. Its protein product is CACETSPSYWGMRVPDTDKLIF.

This clone came up many times. One base separates it from a far larger clone, so it is likely a read error. Within the sample, other DNA sequences also encode this same CDR3. The CDR3 region has the DNA TGTGCCTGTGACCCGCGTACTGGGGGATACACCGATAAACTCATCTTC. It codes for CACDPRTGGYTDKLIF. The V and J genes are TRDV2 and TRDJ1; TRDD3 aligns across 12 bases. Germline loops: CDR1 GEAIGNYY, CDR2 EKD. The CDR3 consists of 16 residues.

In regard to this clone: TCRdb has a much larger clone's protein, which differs at residue 6 from the translation of this DNA, likely because of a read error; what is shown is the protein translated from the DNA. The CDR3 protein is CACDTMTGVPRTKLIF. Here the CDR3 DNA reads TGTGCCTGTGACACCATGACAGGTGTGCCTAGAACAAAACTCATCTTT. The J gene is TRDJ1, the V gene TRDV2; D remains ambiguous. Germline V gene sequence: CDR1 GEAIGNYY, CDR2 EKD. CDR3 size: 16 residues. V was cut by 0 bases and J by 8 bases, with 21 bases left in between.